Below, 24 T cell receptor beta chains from the same sample are listed, as sequenced in a study of T cells in Graves' hyperthyroidism and ophthalmopathy. RNA transcripts gave rise to amplified TCR beta CDR3 regions. The HTBI set primed first-round TCR CDR3 RT-PCR. One entry per CDR3 protein, called by TCRdb with MiXCR from the multiplex PCR reads. The repertoire consists of some 340,000 distinct CDR3 sequences, with 12% to 15% occurring once and the leading ten covering 34%. The sequenced sample consisted of blood. These receptors were obtained from a woman between 35 and 50 years old with Graves' ophthalmopathy.

This clonotype was seen ten or more times. This chain joins TRBV5-1 and TRBJ2-3, with TRBD1 matching over 9 bases. Germline V gene data show CDR1 as SGHRS and CDR2 as YFSETQ. This CDR3 region has 15 residues. Trimming at V came to 4 bases and at J to 5 bases, leaving 8 bases not matched to a gene. The CDR3 here is CASSGSGTGRDTQYF. CDR3 bases: TGCGCCAGCAGCGGTTCCGGGACAGGGCGAGATACGCAGTATTTT.

This clonotype showed up many times. The CDR3 is CASSLSPGRGYTF. CDR3 bases: TGTGCCAGCAGTTTATCACCGGGGCGCGGCTACACCTTC. The J gene is TRBJ1-2, the V gene TRBV27; a possible D gene is TRBD1 (5 bases). Trimming shortened V by 0 bases and J by 8 bases, and 10 bases separated the two germline ends. The CDR3 covers 13 residues. CDR1 and CDR2 (germline): MNHEY, SMNVEV (reference sequence).

This clonotype has a handful of counts. Since a much larger clone is just one base distant, this may be a read error. V usage is TRBV28 and J usage is TRBJ2-3; D is unclear. Germline V lookup: CDR1 MDHEN, CDR2 SYDVKM. V lost 3 bases and J 2 bases, leaving 12 bases between the germline ends. The CDR3 has 15 residues. CDR3 amino acids: CASSFMRSDTDTQYF. As DNA, the CDR3 is TGTGCCAGCAGTTTCATGAGGAGCGACACAGATACGCAGTATTTT.

The chain employs TRBV20-1 and TRBJ1-4, with 7 bases matching TRBD1. This CDR3 contains 14 residues. Germline lookup yields CDR1 DFQATT and CDR2 SNEGSKA (reference sequence). V lost 4 bases to trimming and J lost 5 bases; unmatched junction nucleotides: 7. The CDR3 spells CSAKQQGRNEKLFF. In nucleotides, the CDR3 is TGCAGTGCTAAGCAACAGGGGAGGAATGAAAAACTGTTTTTT.

The chain uses TRBV5-1 and TRBJ2-2, with 11 positions matching TRBD1. The CDR3 contains 16 residues. The germline CDR1 and CDR2 sequences are SGHRS and YFSETQ. V lost 4 bases and J lost 5; bases outside the gene matches: 7. Here the CDR3 reads CASSPTGTGGTGELFF. The CDR3 DNA reads TGCGCCAGCAGCCCCACCGGGACAGGGGGGACCGGGGAGCTGTTTTTT.

This clonotype was counted at least ten times. The rearrangement links TRBV7-6 to TRBJ2-1; D is undetermined. The germline V gene encodes CDR1 SGHVS and CDR2 FNYEAQ. The CDR3 covers 13 residues. Trimming stripped 4 bases from V and 3 bases from J, with 7 bases between. CDR3 amino acids: CASSSIRYNEQFF. The CDR3 nucleotides read TGTGCCAGCAGCTCTATTCGCTACAATGAGCAGTTCTTC.

This clonotype was seen ten or more times. DNA of the CDR3: TGTGCCAGCAGTTTATACAGGGAGGATAATGAGCAGTTCTTC. It is translated as CASSLYREDNEQFF. The V and J genes are TRBV28 and TRBJ2-1, with D tentatively TRBD1 or TRBD2 (6 bases each). Germline CDR1 MDHEN, CDR2 SYDVKM. With 1 base removed from V and 7 bases from J, the gap between germline ends came to 11 bases. CDR3 length: 14 amino acids.

This chain joins TRBV9 and TRBJ1-2, with 8 bases identical to TRBD1. With V trimmed by 3 bases and J by 2 bases, 3 bases remained unmatched. The CDR3 runs to 14 residues. The germline CDR1 and CDR2 sequences are SGDLS and YYNGEE. This chain's CDR3 is CASSGTGSNYGYTF. CDR3 DNA sequence: TGTGCCAGCAGCGGGACAGGGAGCAACTATGGCTACACCTTC.

This clonotype occurred many times. The V call is TRBV2, the J call TRBJ1-6; 10 positions match TRBD1. This CDR3 is built from 16 residues. The V segment lost 5 bases and the J segment 7 bases; nucleotides outside the gene matches: 8. Germline V gene sequence: CDR1 SNHLY, CDR2 FYNNEI. CDR3 sequence: CASSRDRGERNSPLHF. DNA of the CDR3: TGTGCCAGCAGTCGGGACAGGGGAGAGAGAAATTCACCCCTCCACTTT.

The rearrangement links TRBV20-1 to TRBJ2-7; D remains ambiguous. CDR3 size: 10 residues. Looked up from germline, CDR1 is DFQATT and CDR2 is SNEGSKA (reference sequence). V was cut by 3 bases and J by 2 bases, with 2 bases left in between. CDR3 DNA: TGCAGTGCTAGTACCTACGAGCAGTACTTC. Its translation: CSASTYEQYF.

This clonotype was observed many times. The genes are TRBV2 and TRBJ2-5; the D gene could be TRBD1 or TRBD2 (5 bases each). The CDR3 is 14 amino acids. The V and J ends lost 7 bases and 4 bases respectively, with 16 bases between them. CDR1 is SNHLY and CDR2 is FYNNEI in the germline V gene. CDR3 coding DNA: TGTGCCAGCAACCGGGACGCAGGGATAGAGACCCAGTACTTC. Amino acid sequence: CASNRDAGIETQYF.

This clonotype appeared a few times. This may arise from a read error, as a much more abundant clone is one base away. The chain joins TRBV12-3 or TRBV12-4 to TRBJ2-7; D is unresolved. The CDR3 spans 12 residues. The V gene lost 2 bases and the J gene lost 3 bases, with 5 bases spanning the gap. CDR3 bases: TGTGCCAGCAGTTTATGGGACTACGAGCAGTACTTC. Residues: CASSLWDYEQYF.

CDR3 DNA: TGTGCCAGCAGTGAAGGGGTTTGGACACCCCTCCACTTT. Translation: CASSEGVWTPLHF. The chain joins TRBV6-1 to TRBJ1-6, with D hard to call. With 1 base removed from V and 11 bases from J, the gap between germline ends came to 9 bases. This CDR3 comprises 13 residues. CDR1 is MNHNS and CDR2 is SASEGT in the germline V gene.

This clonotype was counted at least ten times. CDR3 sequence reads: CSVSRGGEAFF. The CDR3 bases are TGCAGCGTTTCCCGCGGCGGTGAAGCTTTCTTT. V gene TRBV29-1 combines with J gene TRBJ1-1; D not certain. The V end lost 5 bases, the J end lost 7 bases, and 11 bases lay between the germline ends. The CDR3 is 11 amino acids. Germline lookup yields CDR1 SQVTM and CDR2 ANQGSEA.

The sample holds many counts of this clonotype. The chain employs TRBV20-1 and TRBJ2-7, with D possibly being TRBD1 or TRBD2 (5 bases each). The germline V gene encodes CDR1 DFQATT and CDR2 SNEGSKA (reference sequence). The CDR3 has 13 residues. V lost 6 bases and J lost 6, with 18 bases in between. The CDR3 spells CSARSGARGEQYF. The CDR3 region has the DNA TGCAGTGCCAGATCCGGGGCTAGGGGCGAGCAGTACTTC.

The table lists this clonotype with many counts. The rearrangement links TRBV15 to TRBJ1-5, with D perhaps matching TRBD1 (6 bases). CDR3 length equals 14 residues. Germline V gives CDR1 LNHNV, CDR2 YYDKDF (reference sequence). Trimming stripped 0 bases from V and 6 bases from J, with 9 bases between. The CDR3 DNA is TGTGCCACCAGCAGAGACAGGGGAAGTCAGCCCCAGCATTTT. As protein: CATSRDRGSQPQHF. The full variable domain, its missing parts supplied by reference TRBV15 and TRBJ1-5, is DAMVIQNPRYQVTQFGKPVTLSCSQTLNHNVMYWYQQKSSQAPKLLFHYYDKDFNNEADTPDNFQSRRPNTSFCFLDIRSPGLGDTAMYLCATSRDRGSQPQHFGDGTRLSIL.

This clonotype was counted many times. The chain joins TRBV20-1 to TRBJ1-2, with D possibly TRBD1 on 6 matching bases. Between the trimmed V and J ends, which lost 5 bases and 2 bases, there was a span of 15 bases. This CDR3 region has 14 residues. The germline V gene has CDR1 DFQATT and CDR2 SNEGSKA (reference sequence). The CDR3 is CSACCGQKNYGYTF. CDR3 coding DNA: TGCAGTGCTTGCTGCGGACAGAAGAACTATGGCTACACCTTC.

The chain is built from TRBV28 and TRBJ2-2; 9 bases map to TRBD2. The ends lost 5 bases at V and 0 bases at J; junction bases unmatched: 4. CDR3 length: 16 amino acids. Per the germline V gene, CDR1 is MDHEN and CDR2 is SYDVKM. As DNA, the CDR3 is TGTGCCAGCAGTCTAGCGGGACACGCGAACACCGGGGAGCTGTTTTTT. It is translated as CASSLAGHANTGELFF.

About this clonotype itself: A single base separates this from a much larger clone, so it may be a read error. This likely comes from a read error, as the CDR3 has no conserved phenylalanine or tryptophan at its end. The chain employs TRBV12-5 and TRBJ1-5; the match to TRBD1 covers 7 bases. V shed 6 bases, J shed 6 bases, and the junction held 8 bases outside the gene matches. The CDR3 runs 14 residues. Germline V gene sequence: CDR1 LGHNT, CDR2 FRNRAP. CDR3 loop: CASGHGTAGQPQHL. The DNA of the CDR3 is TGTGCTAGTGGCCATGGGACAGCCGGTCAGCCCCAGCATCTT.

The chain is built from TRBV7-9 and TRBJ2-6, with TRBD1 identical over 7 bases. The germline gives CDR1 SEHNR, CDR2 FQNEAQ (reference sequence). There are 16 residues in the CDR3. Trimming at V came to 5 bases and at J to 4 bases, leaving 8 bases not matched to a gene. CDR3 DNA: TGTGCCAGCAGCACCTACACAGGGGCCGGGGCCAACGTCCTGACTTTC. This gives the protein CASSTYTGAGANVLTF.

This clonotype appeared many times. V and J are TRBV10-3 and TRBJ2-4, with TRBD1 as a possible D gene (5 bases). This CDR3 spans 17 amino acids. Germline CDR1 ENHRY, CDR2 SYGVKD. The germline V and J ends were trimmed by 3 bases and 1 base, with 16 bases remaining between them. Here the CDR3 reads CAISDPPGTGAKNIQYF. The CDR3 DNA follows: TGTGCCATCAGTGATCCACCAGGAACAGGCGCCAAAAACATTCAGTACTTC.

This clonotype was counted between two and nine times. The chain carries TRBV14 and TRBJ2-2; D gene unclear. The CDR3 contains 13 residues. The germline V and J ends were trimmed by 7 bases and 3 bases, with 9 bases remaining between them. CDR1 SGHDN and CDR2 FVKESK come from the germline V gene. CDR3 bases: TGTGCCAGCACTCTGACCGACACCGGGGAGCTGTTTTTT. Translating it yields CASTLTDTGELFF.

The table lists this clonotype with many counts. The chain joins TRBV19 to TRBJ2-1; 12 bases are a match to TRBD2. The ends lost 1 base at V and 8 bases at J; junction bases unmatched: 12. Per the germline V gene, CDR1 is LNHDA and CDR2 is SQIVND (reference sequence). The CDR3 has 18 amino acids. The DNA of the CDR3 is TGTGCCAGTAGTATAGGCCCGACTAGCGGGAGCCTTTGGGATGAGCAGTTCTTC. It specifies CASSIGPTSGSLWDEQFF.

This clonotype was recorded many times. The germline gene is not matched at one end of the junction; a read error may be the cause. The gene calls are TRBV2 and TRBJ1-4; tentatively, D is TRBD1 (6 bases). CDR3 size: 13 residues. Germline V lookup: CDR1 SNHLY, CDR2 FYNNEI. In DNA, the CDR3 is TGTACCAGCGGCGGACAGATTAATGAAAAACTGTTTTTT. The encoded protein is CTSGGQINEKLFF.